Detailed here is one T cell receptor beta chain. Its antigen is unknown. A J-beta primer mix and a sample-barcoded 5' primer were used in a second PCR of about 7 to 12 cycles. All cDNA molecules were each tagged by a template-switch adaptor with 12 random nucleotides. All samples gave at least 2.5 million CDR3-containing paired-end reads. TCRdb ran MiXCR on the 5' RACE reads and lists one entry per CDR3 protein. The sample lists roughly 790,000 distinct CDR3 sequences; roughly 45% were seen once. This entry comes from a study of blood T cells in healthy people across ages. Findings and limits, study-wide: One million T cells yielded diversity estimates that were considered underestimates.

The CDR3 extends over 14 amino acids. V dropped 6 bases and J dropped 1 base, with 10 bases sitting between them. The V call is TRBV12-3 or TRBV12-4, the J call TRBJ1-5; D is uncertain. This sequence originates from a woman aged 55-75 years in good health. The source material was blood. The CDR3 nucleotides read TGTGCCAGCAGGACTCCGGGGAGCAATCAGCCCCAGCATTTT. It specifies CASRTPGSNQPQHF.